The present T cell receptor (beta chain) was sequenced within a study of Ad26.COV2.S vaccination and SARS-CoV-2 variants. Profiling relied on immunoSEQ multiplex PCR, and the TCRdb table lists in-frame clones only, not all of them. Of approximately 480,000 clones listed, around nine tenths are singletons. Germline V gives CDR1 LNHDA, CDR2 SQIVND (reference sequence). The CDR3 loop spans 15 amino acids. V was pared by 6 bases and J by 0 bases, with 3 bases of the junction left unmatched. Regarding treatment: some 20 received Ad26.COV2.S at low or high dose, single or two shots; roughly five received placebo; per-sample allocation not given. The investigators took samples on day 63 after the first vaccine or placebo injection.

The gene calls are TRBV19 and TRBJ2-2; 8 nucleotides match TRBD1. The sequenced sample was peripheral blood, obtained in a trial of Ad26.COV2.S vaccine versus placebo. This sequence originates from a person aged 18-65 years who received the Ad26.COV2.S COVID-19 vaccine or a placebo. CDR3 region: CASRPGGTNTGELFF. DNA of the CDR3: TGTGCCAGTAGGCCAGGGGGCACGAACACCGGGGAGCTGTTTTTT.